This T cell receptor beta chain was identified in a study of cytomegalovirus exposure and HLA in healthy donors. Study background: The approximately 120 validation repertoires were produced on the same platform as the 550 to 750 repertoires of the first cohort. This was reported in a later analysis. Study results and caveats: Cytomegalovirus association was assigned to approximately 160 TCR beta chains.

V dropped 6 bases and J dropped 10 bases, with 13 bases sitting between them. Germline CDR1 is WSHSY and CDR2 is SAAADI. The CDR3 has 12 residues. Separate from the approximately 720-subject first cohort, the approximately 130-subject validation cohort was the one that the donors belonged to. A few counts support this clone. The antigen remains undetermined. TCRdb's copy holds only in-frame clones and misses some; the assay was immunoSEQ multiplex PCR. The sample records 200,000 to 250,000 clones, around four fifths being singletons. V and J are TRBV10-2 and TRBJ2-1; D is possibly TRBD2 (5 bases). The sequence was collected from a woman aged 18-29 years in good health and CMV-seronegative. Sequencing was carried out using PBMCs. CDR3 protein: CASRDWTQEQFF. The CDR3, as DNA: TGCGCCAGCAGGGACTGGACCCAGGAGCAGTTCTTC.